This T cell receptor beta chain was sequenced during a study of cytomegalovirus exposure and HLA in healthy donors. Overall study findings and caveats: Listed as cytomegalovirus-associated were 150 to 200 TCR beta chains. Analysis was carried out at a later point, and it linked a missense DCLRE1C variant to TCR beta V- and J-gene trimming.

From germline, CDR1 is SEHNR and CDR2 FQNEAQ (reference sequence). The CDR3 runs 13 residues. The germline V and J ends were trimmed by 3 bases and 4 bases, with 7 bases remaining between them. As for this clone: Its antigen remains unknown.

Researchers ran the PCR with 60 Vbeta and 13 Jbeta primers. TCRdb's copy holds only in-frame clones and misses some; the assay was immunoSEQ multiplex PCR. This sample has over 200,000 clones, with approximately 81% found just once. The sequenced material came from PBMCs. The sequence came from a human donor in good health. This chain links TRBV7-9 with TRBJ2-1; D is possibly TRBD1 (6 bases). The CDR3 here is CASSLTGYNEQFF. Written as DNA, the CDR3 is TGTGCCAGCAGCTTGACAGGATACAATGAGCAGTTCTTC. The entire variable domain, with the rest obtained from reference TRBV7-9 and TRBJ2-1, is as follows: DTGVSQNPRHKITKRGQNVTFRCDPISEHNRLYWYRQTLGQGPEFLTYFQNEAQLEKSRLLSDRFSAERPKGSFSTLEIQRTEQGDSAMYLCASSLTGYNEQFFGPGTRLTVL.